Below, 28 T cell receptor beta chains from the same sample are listed, as sequenced in a study of cytomegalovirus exposure and HLA in healthy donors. The PCR contained 60 Vbeta and 13 Jbeta primers. TCRdb's copy holds only in-frame clones and misses some; the assay was immunoSEQ multiplex PCR. This sample carries approximately 170,000 clones, around 68% of them seen once, and the ten largest clones take roughly 1.6%. The sample consisted of PBMCs. The receptors stem from a girl aged 10-17 years in good health and CMV-seronegative.

V and J are TRBV9 and TRBJ1-1, with unresolved D. V lost 0 bases and J lost 5, with 14 bases in between. CDR1 SGDLS and CDR2 YYNGEE come from the germline V gene. This CDR3 region has 15 residues. The CDR3, as DNA: TGTGCCAGCAGCGTAGGGAATGGAGATTATACTGAAGCTTTCTTT. This codes for CASSVGNGDYTEAFF.

The chain is built from TRBV15 and TRBJ2-4, with 7 nucleotides matching TRBD2. Germline lookup yields CDR1 LNHNV and CDR2 YYDKDF (reference sequence). The trim removed 5 bases at V and 5 bases at J, leaving 3 bases unmatched. This CDR3 region has 13 residues. CDR3 sequence reads: CATSASGENIQYF. The CDR3 coding sequence is TGTGCCACCAGCGCCAGCGGGGAAAACATTCAGTACTTC. The full variable domain, completed using reference TRBV15 and TRBJ2-4, is DAMVIQNPRYQVTQFGKPVTLSCSQTLNHNVMYWYQQKSSQAPKLLFHYYDKDFNNEADTPDNFQSRRPNTSFCFLDIRSPGLGDTAMYLCATSASGENIQYFGAGTRLSVL.

The V gene is TRBV5-1, the J gene TRBJ1-1, with a possible D match to TRBD1 (6 bases). The CDR3 spans 14 residues. V was trimmed by 2 bases and J by 1 base, leaving 9 bases between them. Germline V CDR1 and CDR2: SGHRS, YFSETQ. The DNA for the CDR3 is TGCGCCAGCAGCTTTACAGGGACGAACACTGAAGCTTTCTTT. This gives the protein CASSFTGTNTEAFF.

This clone was observed a few times. The chain is built from TRBV5-1 and TRBJ2-7, with D possibly being TRBD2 (6 bases). Germline assignment: CDR1 SGHRS and CDR2 YFSETQ. V lost 3 bases and J 4 bases, leaving 11 bases between the germline ends. The CDR3 is made up of 13 amino acids. The CDR3 reads CASSSDGLYEQYF. The CDR3 coding sequence is TGCGCCAGCAGCTCGGACGGACTATACGAGCAGTACTTC.

The gene calls are TRBV5-4 and TRBJ2-1; 10 bases map to TRBD2. Trimming cost V 9 bases and J 4 bases; bases outside gene matches: 13. The CDR3 runs 16 residues. Germline CDR1 and CDR2: SGHNT and YYREEE (reference sequence). CDR3 nucleotide sequence: TGTGCCATTCCCCCCGGGAGCGGGGGGGTTTACAATGAGCAGTTCTTC. Translation: CAIPPGSGGVYNEQFF.

The V gene is TRBV5-4, the J gene TRBJ2-3; 9 bases map to TRBD2. Trimming at V came to 3 bases and at J to 1 base, leaving 6 bases not matched to a gene. The germline CDR1 and CDR2 sequences are SGHNT and YYREEE (reference sequence). This CDR3 spans 16 amino acids. This chain's CDR3 is CASSSTRGGGTDTQYF. In nucleotides, the CDR3 is TGTGCCAGCAGCTCTACGCGGGGGGGCGGCACAGATACGCAGTATTTT. The entire variable domain, with the rest obtained from reference TRBV5-4 and TRBJ2-3, is as follows: ETGVTQSPTHLIKTRGQQVTLRCSSQSGHNTVSWYQQALGQGPQFIFQYYREEENGRGNFPPRFSGLQFPNYSSELNVNALELDDSALYLCASSSTRGGGTDTQYFGPGTRLTVL.

This chain links TRBV29-1 with TRBJ1-2; TRBD1 aligns across 7 bases. With 6 bases clipped from V and 4 bases from J, the junction kept 8 bases outside the gene matches. Germline V gives CDR1 SQVTM, CDR2 ANQGSEA. The CDR3 totals 13 residues. CDR3 nucleotide sequence: TGCAGCGTACCACTCTGGGACAGCTATGGCTACACCTTC. It translates to CSVPLWDSYGYTF.

The gene calls are TRBV29-1 and TRBJ2-3; 7 positions match TRBD2. From germline, CDR1 is SQVTM and CDR2 ANQGSEA. With 6 bases clipped from V and 1 base from J, the junction kept 4 bases outside the gene matches. This CDR3 comprises 13 residues. This CDR3 reads CSVRAGGTDTQYF. In nucleotides, the CDR3 is TGCAGCGTGAGGGCGGGGGGCACAGATACGCAGTATTTT.

CDR3 loop: CASSWSGVWGEQYF. The CDR3, as DNA: TGCGCCAGCAGCTGGAGCGGGGTTTGGGGCGAGCAGTACTTC. The chain combines TRBV5-1 with TRBJ2-7; TRBD2 matches at 7 bases. The V gene end was trimmed by 3 bases and the J gene end by 6 bases; junction bases not matched to a gene: 9. This CDR3 comprises 14 residues. Germline V lookup: CDR1 SGHRS, CDR2 YFSETQ.

V usage is TRBV19 and J usage is TRBJ2-6; D remains ambiguous. Trimming shortened V by 3 bases and J by 0 bases, and 6 bases separated the two germline ends. Per the germline V gene, CDR1 is LNHDA and CDR2 is SQIVND (reference sequence). The CDR3 is 15 amino acids. CDR3 DNA: TGTGCCAGTAGTATCTGGAGCTCTGGGGCCAACGTCCTGACTTTC. Its translation: CASSIWSSGANVLTF.

V gene TRBV7-2 combines with J gene TRBJ2-1, with no clear D. Germline loops: CDR1 SGHTA, CDR2 FQGNSA. The ends were cut back, 3 bases at V and 7 bases at J, with 10 bases in the middle. This CDR3 has 13 residues. This chain's CDR3 is CASSLIVTNEQFF. CDR3 DNA: TGTGCCAGCAGCTTGATAGTAACTAATGAGCAGTTCTTC.

The chain recombines TRBV2 with TRBJ2-3; possible D gene TRBD1, 6 bases. Germline V gene data show CDR1 as SNHLY and CDR2 as FYNNEI. Trimming pared 5 bases from V and 4 bases from J, leaving 16 bases between. The CDR3 runs to 15 residues. The CDR3 is CASSPPQGSPDTQYF. In DNA form, the CDR3 reads TGTGCCAGCAGTCCCCCACAGGGTAGCCCAGATACGCAGTATTTT.

This sequence joins TRBV30 and TRBJ1-5; TRBD1 matches at 9 bases. The trim removed 5 bases at V and 2 bases at J, leaving 7 bases unmatched. There are 15 residues in the CDR3. Looked up from germline, CDR1 is GTSNPN and CDR2 is SVGIG (reference sequence). CDR3 amino acids: CAWGTGQHRNQPQHF. CDR3 DNA sequence: TGTGCCTGGGGGACAGGGCAACATCGCAATCAGCCCCAGCATTTT.

This rearrangement joins TRBV9 to TRBJ1-5; TRBD1 matches 8 bases. The CDR3 has 14 amino acids. CDR1 SGDLS and CDR2 YYNGEE come from the germline V gene. The V segment lost 3 bases and the J segment 5 bases; nucleotides outside the gene matches: 4. The CDR3 protein is CASSAGQGDQPQHF. DNA of the CDR3: TGTGCCAGCAGCGCCGGACAGGGAGATCAGCCCCAGCATTTT.

This clone was recorded a few times. V gene TRBV4-1 combines with J gene TRBJ1-1, with unresolved D. Looked up from germline, CDR1 is MGHRA and CDR2 is YSYEKL. V lost 4 bases to trimming and J lost 5 bases, with 23 bases between them. This CDR3 contains 17 residues. CDR3 coding DNA: TGCGCCAGCAGCCCCCTAGCGGCCAATCAAGGTCCAACTGAAGCTTTCTTT. This encodes CASSPLAANQGPTEAFF.

This sequence joins TRBV7-9 and TRBJ2-4; TRBD1 might be the D (5 bases). The V end lost 4 bases, the J end lost 1 base, and 14 bases lay between the germline ends. The germline V gene has CDR1 SEHNR and CDR2 FQNEAQ (reference sequence). The CDR3 is made up of 16 amino acids. The CDR3 nucleotides read TGTGCCAGCAGCTCGACAGAGGAAAGGGCCAAAAACATTCAGTACTTC. Translated, it gives CASSSTEERAKNIQYF.

The rearrangement uses TRBV27 and TRBJ2-3; TRBD1 aligns across 8 bases. CDR1 is MNHEY, CDR2 SMNVEV, per germline (reference sequence). This CDR3 spans 13 amino acids. Losses at the gene ends were 7 bases for V and 7 bases for J; bases not matched to a gene: 7. CDR3 in amino acids: CASIGQGAYTQYF. Here the CDR3 DNA reads TGTGCCAGCATAGGGCAGGGGGCATATACGCAGTATTTT.

This chain uses TRBV6-5 with TRBJ1-3; possible D gene TRBD1, 6 bases. The V gene's germline CDR1 is MNHEY and CDR2 SVGAGI. The CDR3 spans 16 residues. V gave up 4 bases and J gave up 4 bases, with 17 bases separating them. The chain's CDR3 is CASSSPRQGHGNTIYF. The CDR3 DNA follows: TGTGCCAGCAGTTCCCCTAGGCAGGGGCACGGAAACACCATATATTTT.

The J gene is TRBJ2-1, the V gene TRBV18, with 11 bases lining up with TRBD2. The CDR3 spans 15 residues. V trimming: 6 bases; J trimming: 3 bases; junction bases outside the gene matches: 4. The germline CDR1 and CDR2 sequences are KGHSH and LQKENI. This chain's CDR3 is CASSPLAGGYNEQFF. The DNA for the CDR3 is TGTGCCAGCTCCCCCCTAGCGGGGGGCTACAATGAGCAGTTCTTC.

The chain joins TRBV10-3 to TRBJ2-2; tentatively, D is TRBD1 (6 bases). V was shortened by 6 bases and J by 1 base, with 9 bases between the two germline ends. Per the germline V gene, CDR1 is ENHRY and CDR2 is SYGVKD. The CDR3 length is 14 residues. CDR3 sequence: CAISEGQNTGELFF. The CDR3 region has the DNA TGTGCCATCAGCGAGGGACAGAACACCGGGGAGCTGTTTTTT.

The chain carries TRBV6-6 and TRBJ1-2; 8 bases agree with TRBD1. Trimming at V came to 6 bases and at J to 3 bases, leaving 9 bases not matched to a gene. The CDR3 length is 15 residues. Germline-derived CDR1 and CDR2 are MNHNY and SVGAGI (reference sequence). The CDR3 loop reads CASRSGQVEYYGYTF. CDR3 bases: TGTGCCAGCAGATCGGGACAGGTGGAATACTATGGCTACACCTTC.

The chain has TRBV2 and TRBJ2-7; possibly TRBD1 for D (5 bases). Trimming cost V 10 bases and J 6 bases, with 16 bases left between them. Germline CDR1 reads SNHLY; CDR2 reads FYNNEI. The CDR3 covers 12 residues. The CDR3 DNA follows: TGTGCCACCATAGGGGCCACCGGCGAGCAGTACTTC. Translating gives CATIGATGEQYF.

J is TRBJ2-3 and V is TRBV2; 10 nucleotides match TRBD2. Germline V gene lookup returns CDR1 SNHLY and CDR2 FYNNEI. The CDR3 contains 15 residues. Unmatched junction bases numbered 6, after V lost 7 bases and J lost 2 bases. The CDR3 region is CASNPSGGPTDTQYF. CDR3 DNA: TGTGCCAGCAACCCTAGCGGGGGACCCACAGATACGCAGTATTTT.

This clone was recorded only once. The rearrangement uses TRBV2 and TRBJ1-1, with 8 bases fitting TRBD1. Germline CDR1 SNHLY, CDR2 FYNNEI. Losses at the gene ends were 1 base for V and 9 bases for J; bases not matched to a gene: 16. This CDR3 is 17 amino acids long. CDR3 DNA: TGTGCCAGCAGTGAAGAAGGGGCAGGGGGCTCAACTTCCCAAGCTTTCTTT. It codes for CASSEEGAGGSTSQAFF. Based on the CDR3 plus reference TRBV2 and TRBJ1-1, the full variable domain is EPEVTQTPSHQVTQMGQEVILRCVPISNHLYFYWYRQILGQKVEFLVSFYNNEISEKSEIFDDQFSVERPDGSNFTLKIRSTKLEDSAMYFCASSEEGAGGSTSQAFFGQGTRLTVV.

In this sample, this clone turned up once. This rearrangement joins TRBV5-1 to TRBJ2-1; tentatively, D is TRBD1 (5 bases). Trimming removed 2 bases from V and 0 bases from J, with 15 bases in between. Germline CDR1 SGHRS, CDR2 YFSETQ. The CDR3 runs to 17 residues. The CDR3 protein is CASSLGRASGSYNEQFF. The CDR3 DNA follows: TGCGCCAGCAGCTTAGGCAGGGCCTCCGGCTCCTACAATGAGCAGTTCTTC.

This chain links TRBV5-1 with TRBJ1-1, with TRBD1 matching 10 bases. The CDR3 is made up of 14 amino acids. Germline V lookup: CDR1 SGHRS, CDR2 YFSETQ. The ends lost 3 bases at V and 3 bases at J; junction bases unmatched: 2. The CDR3 protein is CASSSGQGDTEAFF. Here the CDR3 DNA reads TGCGCCAGCAGCTCCGGACAGGGGGACACTGAAGCTTTCTTT.

This clone was found a few times. The genes are TRBV6-1 and TRBJ1-1; D is uncertain. The CDR3 has 15 amino acids. The V end was cut by 2 bases, the J end by 11 bases, with 21 bases between. Per the germline V gene, CDR1 is MNHNS and CDR2 is SASEGT. CDR3 coding DNA: TGTGCCAGCAGTGAAATCACGTCCAGGATCGGTAGGGCTTTCTTT. Protein sequence: CASSEITSRIGRAFF.

The chain has TRBV2 and TRBJ1-4; the match to TRBD1 covers 8 bases. The V and J ends lost 5 bases and 7 bases, in that order; junction bases with no gene match: 9. CDR1 and CDR2 from the germline V gene are SNHLY and FYNNEI. This CDR3 has 15 residues. Here the CDR3 DNA reads TGTGCCAGCAGTTCTCCACAGGGGGGGCGTGAAAAACTGTTTTTT. Translating gives CASSSPQGGREKLFF. Supplemented by reference TRBV2 and TRBJ1-4, the full variable domain reads EPEVTQTPSHQVTQMGQEVILRCVPISNHLYFYWYRQILGQKVEFLVSFYNNEISEKSEIFDDQFSVERPDGSNFTLKIRSTKLEDSAMYFCASSSPQGGREKLFFGSGTQLSVL.